The text below deals with one T cell receptor (beta chain). Its antigen is not identified. This record belongs to a study of cytomegalovirus exposure and HLA in healthy donors. Background on the study: The 500 to 750 first-cohort repertoires and the 120 or so validation repertoires shared the same platform, a later analysis reported. General observations from the study: There were 150 to 200 TCR beta chains listed as cytomegalovirus-associated.

Libraries were prepared by immunoSEQ multiplex PCR; TCRdb keeps only in-frame clonotypes and omits some of them. The sample carries fewer than 250,000 clones, around 86% recorded once. The sequence came from a young woman in good health and CMV-seropositive. The sample was PBMCs.

In DNA, the CDR3 is TGTGCCAGCGCCCCCCAGGGAACGGAGACCCAGTACTTC. Translation: CASAPQGTETQYF. The chain is built from TRBV27 and TRBJ2-5; TRBD1 is a possible D gene (5 bases). Germline CDR1 is MNHEY and CDR2 is SMNVEV (reference sequence). The CDR3 covers 13 residues. V was shortened by 8 bases and J by 5 bases, with 15 bases between the two germline ends.